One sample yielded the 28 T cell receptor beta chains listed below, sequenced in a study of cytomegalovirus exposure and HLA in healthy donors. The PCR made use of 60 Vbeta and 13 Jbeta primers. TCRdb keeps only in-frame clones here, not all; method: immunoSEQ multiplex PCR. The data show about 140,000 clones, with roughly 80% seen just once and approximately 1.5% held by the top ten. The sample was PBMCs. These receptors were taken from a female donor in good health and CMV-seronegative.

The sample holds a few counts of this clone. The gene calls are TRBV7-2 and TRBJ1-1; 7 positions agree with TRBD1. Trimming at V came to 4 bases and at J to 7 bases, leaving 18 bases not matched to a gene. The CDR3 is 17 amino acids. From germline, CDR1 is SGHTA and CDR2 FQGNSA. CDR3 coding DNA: TGTGCCAGCAGCTCACCGGGACAGAACCGCCAGATTGGTGAAGCTTTCTTT. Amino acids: CASSSPGQNRQIGEAFF.

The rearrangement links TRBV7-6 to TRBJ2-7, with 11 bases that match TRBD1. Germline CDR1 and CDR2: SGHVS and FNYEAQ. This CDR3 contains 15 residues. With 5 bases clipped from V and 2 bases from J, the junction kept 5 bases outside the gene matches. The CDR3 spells CASSPGTGGTYEQYF. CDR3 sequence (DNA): TGTGCCAGCAGCCCGGGGACAGGGGGAACCTACGAGCAGTACTTC.

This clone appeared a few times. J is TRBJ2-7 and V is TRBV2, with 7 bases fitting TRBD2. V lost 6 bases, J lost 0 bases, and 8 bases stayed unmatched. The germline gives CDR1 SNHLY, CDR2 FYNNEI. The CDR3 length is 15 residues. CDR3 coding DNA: TGTGCCAGCAGGACCTCTAGCGGAATCTCCTACGAGCAGTACTTC. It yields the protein CASRTSSGISYEQYF.

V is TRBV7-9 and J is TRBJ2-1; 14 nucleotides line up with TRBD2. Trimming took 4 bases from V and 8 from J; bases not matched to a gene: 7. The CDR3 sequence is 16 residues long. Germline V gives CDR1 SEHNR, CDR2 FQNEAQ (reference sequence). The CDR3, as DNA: TGTGCCAGCAGCTCCGGGGGGGGACTAGCGGGAGATGAGCAGTTCTTC. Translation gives CASSSGGGLAGDEQFF.

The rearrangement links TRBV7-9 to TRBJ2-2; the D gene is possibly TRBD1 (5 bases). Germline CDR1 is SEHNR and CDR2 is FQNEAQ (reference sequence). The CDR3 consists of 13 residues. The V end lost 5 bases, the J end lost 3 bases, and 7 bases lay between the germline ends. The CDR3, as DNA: TGTGCCAGCAGCCCAGGGCACACCGGGGAGCTGTTTTTT. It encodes CASSPGHTGELFF.

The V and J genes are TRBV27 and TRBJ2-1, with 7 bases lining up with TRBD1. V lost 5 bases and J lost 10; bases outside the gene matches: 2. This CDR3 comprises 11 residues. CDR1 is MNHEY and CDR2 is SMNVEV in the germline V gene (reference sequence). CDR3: CASSLDREQFF. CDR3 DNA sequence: TGTGCCAGCAGTCTGGACAGGGAGCAGTTCTTC.

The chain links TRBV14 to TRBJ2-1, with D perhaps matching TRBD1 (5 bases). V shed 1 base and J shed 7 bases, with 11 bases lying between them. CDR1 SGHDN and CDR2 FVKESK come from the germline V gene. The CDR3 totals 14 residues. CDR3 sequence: CASSQGYRYNEQFF. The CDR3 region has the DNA TGTGCCAGCAGCCAAGGGTACAGGTATAATGAGCAGTTCTTC. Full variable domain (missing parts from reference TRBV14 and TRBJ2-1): EAGVTQFPSHSVIEKGQTVTLRCDPISGHDNLYWYRRVMGKEIKFLLHFVKESKQDESGMPNNRFLAERTGGTYSTLKVQPAELEDSGVYFCASSQGYRYNEQFFGPGTRLTVL.

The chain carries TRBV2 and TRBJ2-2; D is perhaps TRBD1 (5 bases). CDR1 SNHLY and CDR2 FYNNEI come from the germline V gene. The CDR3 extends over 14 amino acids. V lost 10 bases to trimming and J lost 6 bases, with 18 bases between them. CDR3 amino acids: CATRRSQGPGELFF. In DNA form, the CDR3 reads TGTGCCACCAGAAGGTCCCAGGGTCCCGGGGAGCTGTTTTTT.

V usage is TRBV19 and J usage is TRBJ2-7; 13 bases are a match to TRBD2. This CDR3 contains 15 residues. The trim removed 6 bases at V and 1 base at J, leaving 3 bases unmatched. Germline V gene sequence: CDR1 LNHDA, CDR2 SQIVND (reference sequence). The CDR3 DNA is TGTGCCAGTAGAGTGGGACTAGCGGGGTCCTACGAGCAGTACTTC. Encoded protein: CASRVGLAGSYEQYF.

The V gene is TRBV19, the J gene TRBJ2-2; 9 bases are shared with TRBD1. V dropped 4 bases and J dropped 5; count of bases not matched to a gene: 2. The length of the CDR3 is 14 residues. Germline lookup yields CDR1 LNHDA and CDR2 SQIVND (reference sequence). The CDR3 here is CASSTGQGTGELFF. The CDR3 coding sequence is TGTGCCAGTAGTACCGGACAGGGGACCGGGGAGCTGTTTTTT.

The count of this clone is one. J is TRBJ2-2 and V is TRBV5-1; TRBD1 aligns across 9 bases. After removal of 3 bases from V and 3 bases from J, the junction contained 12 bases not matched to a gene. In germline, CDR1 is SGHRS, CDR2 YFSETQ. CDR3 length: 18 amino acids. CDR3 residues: CASSWGRLRDRDTGELFF. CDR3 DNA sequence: TGCGCCAGCAGCTGGGGCCGACTCCGGGACAGGGACACCGGGGAGCTGTTTTTT.

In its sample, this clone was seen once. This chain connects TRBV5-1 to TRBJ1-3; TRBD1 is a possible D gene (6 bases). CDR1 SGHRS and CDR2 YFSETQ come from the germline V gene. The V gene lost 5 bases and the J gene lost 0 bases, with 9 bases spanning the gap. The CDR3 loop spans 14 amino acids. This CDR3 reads CASRTTGSGNTIYF. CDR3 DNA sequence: TGCGCCAGCAGAACGACAGGCTCTGGAAACACCATATATTTT.

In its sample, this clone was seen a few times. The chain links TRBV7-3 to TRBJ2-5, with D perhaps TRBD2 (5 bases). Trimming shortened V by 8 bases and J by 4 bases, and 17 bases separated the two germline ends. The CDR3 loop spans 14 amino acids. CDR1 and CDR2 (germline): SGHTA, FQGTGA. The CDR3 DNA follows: TGTGCCAGCGCTTCTAGCTTTTCTCCAGAGACCCAGTACTTC. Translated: CASASSFSPETQYF. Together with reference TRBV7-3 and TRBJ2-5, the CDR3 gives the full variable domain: GAGVSQTPSNKVTEKGKYVELRCDPISGHTALYWYRQSLGQGPEFLIYFQGTGAADDSGLPNDRFFAVRPEGSVSTLKIQRTERGDSAVYLCASASSFSPETQYFGPGTRLLVL.

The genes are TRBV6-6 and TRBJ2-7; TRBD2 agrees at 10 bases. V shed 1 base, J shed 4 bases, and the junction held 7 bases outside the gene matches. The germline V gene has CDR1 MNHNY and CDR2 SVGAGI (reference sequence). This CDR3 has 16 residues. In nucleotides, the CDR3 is TGTGCCAGCAGTTACTTAACTAGCGGGATTTCTTACGAGCAGTACTTC. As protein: CASSYLTSGISYEQYF.

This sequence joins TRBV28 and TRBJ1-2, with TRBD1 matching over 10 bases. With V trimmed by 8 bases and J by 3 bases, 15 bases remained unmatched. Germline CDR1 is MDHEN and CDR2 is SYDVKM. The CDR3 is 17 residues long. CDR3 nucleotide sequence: TGTGCCAGCGGAGGGGACAGGGGTGGTTCATTTCACTATGGCTACACCTTC. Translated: CASGGDRGGSFHYGYTF.

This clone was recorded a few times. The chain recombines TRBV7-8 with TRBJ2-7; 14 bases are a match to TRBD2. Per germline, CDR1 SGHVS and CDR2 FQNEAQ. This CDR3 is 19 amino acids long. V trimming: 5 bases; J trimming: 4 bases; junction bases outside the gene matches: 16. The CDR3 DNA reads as TGTGCCAGCAGCCCCAGGGCGAGGACTAGCGGGAGGATTATGTACGAGCAGTACTTC. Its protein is CASSPRARTSGRIMYEQYF.

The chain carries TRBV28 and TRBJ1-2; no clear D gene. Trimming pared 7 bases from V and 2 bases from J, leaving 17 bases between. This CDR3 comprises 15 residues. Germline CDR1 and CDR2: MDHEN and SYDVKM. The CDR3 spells CASIPGEGGNYGYTF. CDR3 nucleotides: TGTGCCAGCATCCCAGGAGAGGGCGGGAACTATGGCTACACCTTC.

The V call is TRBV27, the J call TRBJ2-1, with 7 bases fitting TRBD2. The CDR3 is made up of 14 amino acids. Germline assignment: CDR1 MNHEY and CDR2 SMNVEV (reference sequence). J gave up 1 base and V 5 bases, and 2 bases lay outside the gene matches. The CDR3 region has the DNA TGTGCCAGCAGTGGGGGGGGGTCCTACAATGAGCAGTTCTTC. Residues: CASSGGGSYNEQFF.

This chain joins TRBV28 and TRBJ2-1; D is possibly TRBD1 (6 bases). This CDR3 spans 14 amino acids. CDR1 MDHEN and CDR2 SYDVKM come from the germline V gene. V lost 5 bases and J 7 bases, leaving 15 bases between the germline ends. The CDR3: CASSIQTGQNEQFF. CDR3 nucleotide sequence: TGTGCCAGCAGTATTCAAACCGGACAGAATGAGCAGTTCTTC.

This chain's CDR3 is CASSSLGQGHSEAFF. CDR3 nucleotide sequence: TGTGCCAGCAGCTCCCTGGGGCAGGGGCACTCTGAAGCTTTCTTT. The chain carries TRBV5-8 and TRBJ1-1, with D perhaps matching TRBD1 (6 bases). V was cut by 3 bases and J by 6 bases, with 18 bases left in between. In germline, CDR1 is SGHTS, CDR2 YDEGEE. The CDR3 extends over 15 amino acids.

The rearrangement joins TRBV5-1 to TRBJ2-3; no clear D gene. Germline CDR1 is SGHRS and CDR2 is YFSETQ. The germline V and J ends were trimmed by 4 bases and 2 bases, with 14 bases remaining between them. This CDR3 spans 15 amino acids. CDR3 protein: CASSRLSTSTDTQYF. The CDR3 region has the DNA TGCGCCAGCAGCAGACTTAGTACGTCCACAGATACGCAGTATTTT.

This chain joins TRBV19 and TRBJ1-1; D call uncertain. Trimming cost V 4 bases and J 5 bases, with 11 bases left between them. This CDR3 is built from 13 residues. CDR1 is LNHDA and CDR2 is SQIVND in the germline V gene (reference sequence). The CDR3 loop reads CASSTGLGTEAFF. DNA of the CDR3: TGTGCCAGTAGTACAGGACTAGGGACTGAAGCTTTCTTT. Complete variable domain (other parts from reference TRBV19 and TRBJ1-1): DGGITQSPKYLFRKEGQNVTLSCEQNLNHDAMYWYRQDPGQGLRLIYYSQIVNDFQKGDIAEGYSVSREKKESFPLTVTSAQKNPTAFYLCASSTGLGTEAFFGQGTRLTVV.

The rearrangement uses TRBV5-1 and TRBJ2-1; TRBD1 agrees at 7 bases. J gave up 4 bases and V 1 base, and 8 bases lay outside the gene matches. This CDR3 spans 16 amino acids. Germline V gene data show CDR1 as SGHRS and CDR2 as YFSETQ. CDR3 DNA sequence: TGCGCCAGCAGCTTGACAGGGGAATCCCCTTACAATGAGCAGTTCTTC. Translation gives CASSLTGESPYNEQFF.

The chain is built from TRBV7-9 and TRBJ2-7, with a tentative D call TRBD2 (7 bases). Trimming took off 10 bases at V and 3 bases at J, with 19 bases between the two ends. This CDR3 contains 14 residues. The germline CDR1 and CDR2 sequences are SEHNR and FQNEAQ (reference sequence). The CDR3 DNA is TGTGCCACCCGAGGGGGGGCGTCCGGCTACGAGCAGTACTTC. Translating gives CATRGGASGYEQYF.

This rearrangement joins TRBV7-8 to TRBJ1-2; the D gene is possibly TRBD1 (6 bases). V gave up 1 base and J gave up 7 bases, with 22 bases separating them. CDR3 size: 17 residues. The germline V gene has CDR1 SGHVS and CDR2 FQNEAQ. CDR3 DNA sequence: TGTGCCAGCAGCTTAGTCCCACCCCTAAACAGGGATGCTGGCTACACCTTC. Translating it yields CASSLVPPLNRDAGYTF.

CDR3 amino acids: CASSQESGTGLGYTF. CDR3 DNA sequence: TGCGCCAGCAGCCAAGAGTCGGGGACAGGGCTTGGCTACACCTTC. The chain recombines TRBV4-1 with TRBJ1-2, with 9 bases fitting TRBD1. CDR1 and CDR2 (germline): MGHRA, YSYEKL. V was pared by 0 bases and J by 7 bases, with 6 bases of the junction left unmatched. The length of the CDR3 is 15 residues.

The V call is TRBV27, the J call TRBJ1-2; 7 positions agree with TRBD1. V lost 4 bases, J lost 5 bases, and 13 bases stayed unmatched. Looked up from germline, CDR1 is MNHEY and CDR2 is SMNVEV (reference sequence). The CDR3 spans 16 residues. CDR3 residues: CASSSTLTGLPYGYTF. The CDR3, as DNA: TGTGCCAGCAGTTCAACCCTGACAGGGCTTCCTTATGGCTACACCTTC.

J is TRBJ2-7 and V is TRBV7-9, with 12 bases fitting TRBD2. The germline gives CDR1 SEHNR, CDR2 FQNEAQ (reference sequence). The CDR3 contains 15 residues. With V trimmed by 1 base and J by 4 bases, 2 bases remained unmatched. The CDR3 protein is CASSLGLAGVYEQYF. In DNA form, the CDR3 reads TGTGCCAGCAGCTTAGGACTAGCGGGAGTTTACGAGCAGTACTTC.